A selection of T cell receptor beta chains follows, all from one sample in a study of blood T cell repertoires in COVID-19. This table comes from immunoSEQ multiplex PCR, and its TCRdb copy is limited to in-frame clones, with some not included. The profile shows around 270,000 clones, 70% to 90% of them singletons. What was sequenced was peripheral blood. The source of these receptors is a human donor with COVID-19, enrolled during active disease. The donor label of this sample is uncertain. The CDR3 runs from the conserved cysteine through the conserved F or W. Each record gives: J gene, V gene, D gene, clone size, CDR3 protein, CDR3 DNA. The D gene is left open where the match is weak. Rows give clone size only sometimes, using once, few, many, or a class for an expanded clone.

J gene: TRBJ1-5
V gene: TRBV6-5
D gene: TRBD1
clone size: .
CDR3 protein: CASSTGQGRNQPQHF
CDR3 DNA: TGTGCCAGCAGTACCGGACAGGGGAGGAATCAGCCCCAGCATTTT

J gene: TRBJ1-2
V gene: TRBV28
D gene: .
clone size: .
CDR3 protein: CASSFPSAGNYGYTF
CDR3 DNA: TGTGCCAGCAGTTTCCCGTCCGCAGGAAACTATGGCTACACCTTC

J gene: TRBJ2-7
V gene: TRBV20-1
D gene: .
clone size: .
CDR3 protein: CSASKMGQRIFYEQYF
CDR3 DNA: TGCAGTGCTAGTAAAATGGGGCAGAGAATTTTCTACGAGCAGTACTTC

J gene: TRBJ2-1
V gene: TRBV6-6
D gene: TRBD2
clone size: .
CDR3 protein: CASSGRADNEQFF
CDR3 DNA: TGTGCCAGCAGCGGGAGGGCCGACAATGAGCAGTTCTTC

J gene: TRBJ1-1
V gene: TRBV19
D gene: .
clone size: once
CDR3 protein: CASSSQVVGEAFF
CDR3 DNA: TGTGCCAGTAGTAGTCAGGTCGTGGGTGAAGCTTTCTTT

J gene: TRBJ1-1
V gene: TRBV27
D gene: .
clone size: many
CDR3 protein: CASRDSLGNTEAFF
CDR3 DNA: TGTGCCAGCAGAGACTCCTTAGGGAACACTGAAGCTTTCTTT

J gene: TRBJ2-1
V gene: TRBV7-2
D gene: TRBD2
clone size: .
CDR3 protein: CASSSPAGVNEQFF
CDR3 DNA: TGTGCCAGCAGCTCGCCTGCGGGAGTTAATGAGCAGTTCTTC

J gene: TRBJ2-3
V gene: TRBV5-1
D gene: TRBD2
clone size: .
CDR3 protein: CASNRLAGVENTQYF
CDR3 DNA: TGCGCCAGCAACAGACTAGCGGGAGTAGAGAATACGCAGTATTTT

J gene: TRBJ2-1
V gene: TRBV7-2
D gene: TRBD1
clone size: .
CDR3 protein: CASRETGGRYNEQFF
CDR3 DNA: TGTGCCAGCAGAGAGACAGGGGGTAGATACAATGAGCAGTTCTTC

J gene: TRBJ1-1
V gene: TRBV6-5
D gene: .
clone size: .
CDR3 protein: CASRIIRGFGTEAFF
CDR3 DNA: TGTGCCAGCAGGATTATCAGGGGTTTTGGGACTGAAGCTTTCTTT

J gene: TRBJ1-1
V gene: TRBV2
D gene: .
clone size: .
CDR3 protein: CASSARTVNTEAFF
CDR3 DNA: TGTGCCAGCAGCGCTAGGACAGTGAACACTGAAGCTTTCTTT

J gene: TRBJ2-3
V gene: TRBV7-3
D gene: .
clone size: .
CDR3 protein: CASSLPSSDTQYF
CDR3 DNA: TGTGCCAGCAGCTTACCTAGCTCAGATACGCAGTATTTT

J gene: TRBJ1-2
V gene: TRBV4-2
D gene: .
clone size: .
CDR3 protein: CASSQVGEGGYTF
CDR3 DNA: TGTGCCAGCAGCCAAGTTGGTGAGGGTGGCTACACCTTC

J gene: TRBJ1-6
V gene: TRBV7-8
D gene: .
clone size: .
CDR3 protein: CASSQLRSYNSPLHF
CDR3 DNA: TGTGCCAGCAGCCAGCTACGGTCCTATAATTCACCCCTCCACTTT

J gene: TRBJ2-3
V gene: TRBV7-2
D gene: TRBD2
clone size: .
CDR3 protein: CASSPRLAKSTDTQYF
CDR3 DNA: TGTGCCAGCAGCCCCCGACTAGCCAAGAGCACAGATACGCAGTATTTT

J gene: TRBJ1-1
V gene: TRBV7-7
D gene: .
clone size: .
CDR3 protein: CASSLGENTEAFF
CDR3 DNA: TGTGCTAGCAGCTTAGGCGAGAACACTGAAGCTTTCTTT

J gene: TRBJ2-7
V gene: TRBV7-3
D gene: TRBD1
clone size: .
CDR3 protein: CASSLTGQKAEQYF
CDR3 DNA: TGTGCCAGCAGCTTAACGGGACAGAAGGCCGAGCAGTACTTC

J gene: TRBJ2-2
V gene: TRBV24-1
D gene: .
clone size: .
CDR3 protein: CATSFSPGTRRPGELFF
CDR3 DNA: TGTGCCACCAGTTTTTCGCCCGGGACACGACGTCCCGGGGAGCTGTTTTTT

J gene: TRBJ2-2
V gene: TRBV5-1
D gene: TRBD2
clone size: few
CDR3 protein: CASSTSSGRAATGELFF
CDR3 DNA: TGCGCCAGCAGCACTTCTAGCGGGAGGGCCGCCACCGGGGAGCTGTTTTTT

J gene: TRBJ2-1
V gene: TRBV7-9
D gene: TRBD1
clone size: .
CDR3 protein: CASSLEAGGYNEQFF
CDR3 DNA: TGTGCCAGCAGCTTAGAGGCAGGGGGATACAATGAGCAGTTCTTC

J gene: TRBJ2-3
V gene: TRBV5-6
D gene: TRBD2
clone size: .
CDR3 protein: CASSFPTSNPDTQYF
CDR3 DNA: TGTGCCAGCAGCTTCCCGACTAGCAACCCAGATACGCAGTATTTT

J gene: TRBJ1-2
V gene: TRBV29-1
D gene: .
clone size: .
CDR3 protein: CSAQGNYGYTF
CDR3 DNA: TGCAGCGCCCAGGGCAACTATGGCTACACCTTC

J gene: TRBJ2-7
V gene: TRBV6-5
D gene: TRBD2
clone size: .
CDR3 protein: CASSKLAGGPYEQYF
CDR3 DNA: TGTGCCAGCAGTAAACTAGCGGGAGGGCCCTACGAGCAGTACTTC

J gene: TRBJ1-6
V gene: TRBV2
D gene: .
clone size: .
CDR3 protein: CASSESDSTNSPLHF
CDR3 DNA: TGTGCCAGCAGTGAATCAGACAGTACAAATTCACCCCTCCACTTT

J gene: TRBJ2-7
V gene: TRBV19
D gene: .
clone size: .
CDR3 protein: CASSLGHRAYEQYF
CDR3 DNA: TGTGCCAGTAGCCTAGGACATCGTGCCTACGAGCAGTACTTC

J gene: TRBJ1-2
V gene: TRBV3-1/TRBV3-2
D gene: TRBD1
clone size: .
CDR3 protein: CASSQKDRDGGYTF
CDR3 DNA: TGTGCCAGCAGCCAAAAGGACAGGGATGGGGGCTACACCTTC

J gene: TRBJ2-3
V gene: TRBV29-1
D gene: TRBD2
clone size: .
CDR3 protein: CSVDGAGVTDTQYF
CDR3 DNA: TGCAGCGTTGACGGGGCGGGAGTTACAGATACGCAGTATTTT

J gene: TRBJ2-4
V gene: TRBV7-9
D gene: TRBD2
clone size: .
CDR3 protein: CASSYLAGGGDIQYF
CDR3 DNA: TGTGCCAGCAGCTATTTAGCGGGAGGAGGGGACATTCAGTACTTC

J gene: TRBJ1-4
V gene: TRBV6-5
D gene: TRBD1
clone size: once
CDR3 protein: CASSVDRDEKLFF
CDR3 DNA: TGTGCCAGCAGCGTGGACAGGGACGAAAAACTGTTTTTT

J gene: TRBJ2-7
V gene: TRBV7-2
D gene: TRBD2
clone size: .
CDR3 protein: CASSIPLAGGLDEQYF
CDR3 DNA: TGTGCCAGCAGCATTCCCTTAGCGGGAGGGCTCGACGAGCAGTACTTC

J gene: TRBJ2-1
V gene: TRBV5-1
D gene: TRBD1
clone size: .
CDR3 protein: CASSLVRDRARHEQFF
CDR3 DNA: TGCGCCAGCAGCTTGGTGAGGGACAGGGCCCGTCATGAGCAGTTCTTC

J gene: TRBJ1-2
V gene: TRBV6-5
D gene: .
clone size: .
CDR3 protein: CASRDVQGTGNGYTF
CDR3 DNA: TGTGCCAGCAGGGACGTACAGGGTACCGGCAATGGCTACACCTTC

J gene: TRBJ2-1
V gene: TRBV30
D gene: TRBD2
clone size: .
CDR3 protein: CAWSSGTTYNEQFF
CDR3 DNA: TGTGCCTGGAGTAGCGGGACCACCTACAATGAGCAGTTCTTC

J gene: TRBJ2-1
V gene: TRBV11-2
D gene: .
clone size: .
CDR3 protein: CASSSPSVDLPHNEQFF
CDR3 DNA: TGTGCCAGCAGCTCCCCTAGCGTAGACCTTCCCCACAATGAGCAGTTCTTC

J gene: TRBJ2-3
V gene: TRBV4-3
D gene: .
clone size: .
CDR3 protein: CASSQGPSSADTQYF
CDR3 DNA: TGCGCCAGCAGCCAAGGTCCTAGCTCTGCAGATACGCAGTATTTT

J gene: TRBJ2-5
V gene: TRBV7-3
D gene: .
clone size: few
CDR3 protein: CASSSGGRSETQYF
CDR3 DNA: TGTGCCAGCAGCTCCGGCGGGCGTTCGGAGACCCAGTACTTC

J gene: TRBJ2-1
V gene: TRBV6-1
D gene: .
clone size: .
CDR3 protein: CASSELVYNEQFF
CDR3 DNA: TGTGCCAGCAGTGAACTAGTCTACAATGAGCAGTTCTTC

J gene: TRBJ2-7
V gene: TRBV2
D gene: .
clone size: .
CDR3 protein: CASIETPYEQYF
CDR3 DNA: TGTGCCAGCATCGAGACACCCTACGAGCAGTACTTC

J gene: TRBJ1-4
V gene: TRBV18
D gene: .
clone size: few
CDR3 protein: CASSPSRVNRNEKLFF
CDR3 DNA: TGTGCCAGCTCACCCTCAAGAGTGAACCGGAATGAAAAACTGTTTTTT

J gene: TRBJ1-2
V gene: TRBV7-9
D gene: .
clone size: .
CDR3 protein: CAGEGYTF
CDR3 DNA: TGTGCCGGGGAGGGCTACACCTTC

J gene: TRBJ2-3
V gene: TRBV19
D gene: TRBD2
clone size: .
CDR3 protein: CASSSGAGGSDMQYF
CDR3 DNA: TGTGCCAGTAGCAGCGGCGCGGGAGGCTCAGATATGCAGTATTTT

J gene: TRBJ2-1
V gene: TRBV6-1
D gene: .
clone size: .
CDR3 protein: CASSERLREQFF
CDR3 DNA: TGTGCCAGCAGTGAGAGGTTGAGAGAGCAGTTCTTC

J gene: TRBJ2-1
V gene: TRBV7-6
D gene: .
clone size: .
CDR3 protein: CASSSLSGLSYNEQFF
CDR3 DNA: TGTGCCAGCAGCTCGCTTAGCGGCCTCTCCTACAATGAGCAGTTCTTC

J gene: TRBJ1-5
V gene: TRBV6-4
D gene: TRBD1
clone size: .
CDR3 protein: CASSRDRVDEPQHF
CDR3 DNA: TGTGCCAGCAGTCGGGACAGGGTCGATGAGCCCCAGCATTTT

J gene: TRBJ1-4
V gene: TRBV18
D gene: .
clone size: .
CDR3 protein: CASSPQGSGNEKLFF
CDR3 DNA: TGTGCCAGCTCACCACAGGGGAGCGGGAATGAAAAACTGTTTTTT

J gene: TRBJ2-7
V gene: TRBV29-1
D gene: .
clone size: .
CDR3 protein: CSVVPQGGGYEQYF
CDR3 DNA: TGCAGCGTCGTCCCCCAGGGGGGTGGATACGAGCAGTACTTC

J gene: TRBJ1-2
V gene: TRBV14
D gene: TRBD1
clone size: once
CDR3 protein: CASSVRDSPLGGYTF
CDR3 DNA: TGTGCCAGCAGCGTACGGGACAGCCCTCTTGGTGGCTACACCTTC

J gene: TRBJ1-5
V gene: TRBV28
D gene: .
clone size: .
CDR3 protein: CASSPLGHLSNQPQHF
CDR3 DNA: TGTGCCAGCAGCCCCCTGGGACACCTTAGCAATCAGCCCCAGCATTTT

J gene: TRBJ2-5
V gene: TRBV27
D gene: .
clone size: once
CDR3 protein: CASSLGGVQETQYF
CDR3 DNA: TGTGCCAGCAGTTTAGGAGGGGTCCAAGAGACCCAGTACTTC

J gene: TRBJ1-5
V gene: TRBV6-5
D gene: .
clone size: .
CDR3 protein: CASSPRGNQPQHF
CDR3 DNA: TGTGCCAGCAGTCCCCGAGGCAATCAGCCCCAGCATTTT

J gene: TRBJ1-4
V gene: TRBV19
D gene: .
clone size: .
CDR3 protein: CASSISVGEKLFF
CDR3 DNA: TGTGCCAGTAGTATCAGCGTAGGTGAAAAACTGTTTTTT

J gene: TRBJ1-2
V gene: TRBV7-9
D gene: TRBD1
clone size: .
CDR3 protein: CASSPGTGVGYTF
CDR3 DNA: TGTGCCAGCAGCCCCGGGACAGGGGTCGGCTACACCTTC

J gene: TRBJ2-2
V gene: TRBV18
D gene: TRBD2
clone size: .
CDR3 protein: CASSPREGTNTGELFF
CDR3 DNA: TGTGCCAGCTCACCACGGGAGGGGACGAACACCGGGGAGCTGTTTTTT

J gene: TRBJ2-7
V gene: TRBV15
D gene: .
clone size: few
CDR3 protein: CATMTMYGSSYEQYF
CDR3 DNA: TGTGCCACCATGACGATGTACGGGAGTTCCTACGAGCAGTACTTC

J gene: TRBJ2-2
V gene: TRBV19
D gene: TRBD2
clone size: .
CDR3 protein: CASSPLQLAGDPTGELFF
CDR3 DNA: TGTGCCAGTAGTCCCCTCCAACTAGCGGGAGACCCTACCGGGGAGCTGTTTTTT

J gene: TRBJ2-2
V gene: TRBV28
D gene: .
clone size: .
CDR3 protein: CASSLSGRLTGELFF
CDR3 DNA: TGTGCCAGCAGTTTAAGTGGGAGGTTAACCGGGGAGCTGTTTTTT

J gene: TRBJ1-3
V gene: TRBV28
D gene: .
clone size: .
CDR3 protein: CASSLDWGPGNTIYF
CDR3 DNA: TGTGCCAGCAGTTTAGATTGGGGGCCTGGAAACACCATATATTTT

J gene: TRBJ2-3
V gene: TRBV2
D gene: TRBD2
clone size: .
CDR3 protein: CASSEASGVTDTQYF
CDR3 DNA: TGTGCCAGCAGTGAGGCTAGCGGGGTAACCGATACGCAGTATTTT

J gene: TRBJ1-2
V gene: TRBV11-2
D gene: .
clone size: .
CDR3 protein: CASTAGNSGYTF
CDR3 DNA: TGTGCCAGCACCGCGGGGAATAGTGGCTACACCTTC